The present T cell receptor (beta chain) was sequenced within a study of CD8+ T cells in alopecia areata. Extracted RNA was reverse transcribed, and the resulting cDNA served as sequencing template. Generated by immunoSEQ multiplex PCR, the TCRdb table keeps only in-frame clones and is missing some. The sample lists fewer than 250,000 clones; 40% to 55% were seen once. V dropped 2 bases and J dropped 6 bases, with 14 bases sitting between them. CDR1 SGHAT and CDR2 FQNNGV come from the germline V gene. The CDR3 length is 14 residues. Details on this clone: Its antigen is undetermined.

Treatment defined: oral pan-JAK inhibitor, 5-10 mg twice daily. General study findings and limits: Higher clonality was seen in lesional scalp than in normal scalp, especially in alopecia totalis/universalis.

Sequenced material: CD4+ T cells sorted from blood, taken at roughly week 36, from a patient treated with tofacitinib. The gene calls are TRBV11-2 and TRBJ2-7, with D unclear. The sequence came from a human donor with alopecia areata. The CDR3 DNA reads TGTGCCAGCAGCTTATCGCGGCCAGCCTCCGAGCAGTACTTC. It specifies CASSLSRPASEQYF.